Listed below are T cell receptor beta chains from one sample, sequenced in a study of blood T cell repertoires in COVID-19. The repertoire was sequenced with immunoSEQ multiplex PCR; TCRdb's copy has only in-frame clones and lacks some. The table shows some 240,000 clones, with around 89% occurring only once. The sequencing sample was made of peripheral blood. The receptors here all came from a woman aged 55-75 years with COVID-19, enrolled during active disease. Each CDR3 is given with its conserved first and last residue. Fields, in order: clone size, J gene, D gene, CDR3 length, V gene, CDR3 protein, CDR3 DNA. D genes are given only for firm matches. Size is stated for part of the rows, as once, few or many counts, or as a class when the clone is expanded.

clone_size: .; j_call: TRBJ2-7; d_call: TRBD1; cdr3_length: 15; v_call: TRBV6-6; cdr3_aa: CASSSRTGVSHEQYF; cdr3_nt: TGTGCCAGCAGTTCCCGGACAGGGGTGTCCCACGAGCAGTACTTC
clone_size: few; j_call: TRBJ1-4; d_call: .; cdr3_length: 11; v_call: TRBV30; cdr3_aa: CAWSMNRGLFF; cdr3_nt: TGTGCCTGGAGCATGAACCGGGGGCTGTTTTTT
clone_size: .; j_call: TRBJ1-2; d_call: TRBD1; cdr3_length: 17; v_call: TRBV5-4; cdr3_aa: CASSLPGGTGTDYGYTF; cdr3_nt: TGTGCCAGCAGCCTACCAGGGGGGACAGGAACGGACTATGGCTACACCTTC
clone_size: .; j_call: TRBJ2-1; d_call: .; cdr3_length: 11; v_call: TRBV12-3/TRBV12-4; cdr3_aa: CASSTYNEQFF; cdr3_nt: TGTGCCAGCAGTACATACAATGAGCAGTTCTTC
clone_size: .; j_call: TRBJ1-4; d_call: .; cdr3_length: 18; v_call: TRBV4-3; cdr3_aa: CASSQDRRHGFGNEKLFF; cdr3_nt: TGCGCCAGCAGCCAAGATCGCCGACATGGCTTTGGTAATGAAAAACTGTTTTTT
clone_size: .; j_call: TRBJ1-4; d_call: .; cdr3_length: 13; v_call: TRBV3-1/TRBV3-2; cdr3_aa: CASNQGRNEKLFF; cdr3_nt: TGTGCCAGCAACCAGGGGCGTAATGAAAAACTGTTTTTT
clone_size: .; j_call: TRBJ1-1; d_call: TRBD1; cdr3_length: 13; v_call: TRBV18; cdr3_aa: CASSRTGDTEAFF; cdr3_nt: TGTGCCAGCTCAAGGACAGGGGACACTGAAGCTTTCTTT
clone_size: .; j_call: TRBJ1-5; d_call: TRBD1; cdr3_length: 15; v_call: TRBV28; cdr3_aa: CASRAGQGGNQPQHF; cdr3_nt: TGTGCCAGCAGAGCCGGACAGGGTGGCAATCAGCCCCAGCATTTT
clone_size: .; j_call: TRBJ2-3; d_call: TRBD2; cdr3_length: 16; v_call: TRBV19; cdr3_aa: CASSATPAGGPDTQYF; cdr3_nt: TGTGCCAGTAGTGCCACCCCAGCGGGGGGGCCAGATACGCAGTATTTT
clone_size: .; j_call: TRBJ1-5; d_call: .; cdr3_length: 16; v_call: TRBV29-1; cdr3_aa: CSVVFTRGVGGQPQHF; cdr3_nt: TGCAGCGTTGTTTTCACGCGGGGGGTCGGTGGTCAGCCCCAGCATTTT
clone_size: .; j_call: TRBJ2-7; d_call: .; cdr3_length: 16; v_call: TRBV4-1; cdr3_aa: CASSQEEGRGFDEQYF; cdr3_nt: TGCGCCAGCAGCCAAGAAGAGGGCAGGGGCTTTGACGAGCAGTACTTC
clone_size: .; j_call: TRBJ1-5; d_call: .; cdr3_length: 13; v_call: TRBV2; cdr3_aa: CASRGVGNQPQHF; cdr3_nt: TGTGCCAGCAGGGGAGTAGGCAATCAGCCCCAGCATTTT
clone_size: once; j_call: TRBJ1-4; d_call: TRBD1; cdr3_length: 17; v_call: TRBV27; cdr3_aa: CASSSGTGGNLGEKLFF; cdr3_nt: TGTGCCAGCAGTTCCGGGACAGGGGGTAATCTTGGGGAAAAACTGTTTTTT
clone_size: .; j_call: TRBJ1-1; d_call: .; cdr3_length: 15; v_call: TRBV19; cdr3_aa: CATREGSLMNTEAFF; cdr3_nt: TGTGCCACCCGGGAGGGGTCCTTGATGAACACTGAAGCTTTCTTT
clone_size: .; j_call: TRBJ1-2; d_call: .; cdr3_length: 13; v_call: TRBV11-2; cdr3_aa: CASSSGHNYGYTF; cdr3_nt: TGTGCCAGCAGCTCGGGACACAACTATGGCTACACCTTC
clone_size: once; j_call: TRBJ2-2; d_call: .; cdr3_length: 16; v_call: TRBV6-5; cdr3_aa: CASSFRTRDITGELFF; cdr3_nt: TGTGCCAGCAGTTTTCGGACTAGGGACATCACCGGGGAGCTGTTTTTT
clone_size: .; j_call: TRBJ1-5; d_call: TRBD1; cdr3_length: 15; v_call: TRBV5-5; cdr3_aa: CASSRTGGAGQPQHF; cdr3_nt: TGTGCCAGCAGCCGGACAGGGGGCGCAGGACAGCCCCAGCATTTT
clone_size: .; j_call: TRBJ2-1; d_call: .; cdr3_length: 16; v_call: TRBV7-9; cdr3_aa: CASSQRGASSYNEQFF; cdr3_nt: TGTGCCAGCAGCCAACGGGGGGCTAGCTCCTACAATGAGCAGTTCTTC
clone_size: .; j_call: TRBJ1-1; d_call: TRBD1; cdr3_length: 16; v_call: TRBV27; cdr3_aa: CASSPLNRGRGTEAFF; cdr3_nt: TGTGCCAGCAGCCCTCTTAACAGGGGCAGAGGCACTGAAGCTTTCTTT
clone_size: .; j_call: TRBJ2-7; d_call: .; cdr3_length: 14; v_call: TRBV10-3; cdr3_aa: CAISESGRAYEQYF; cdr3_nt: TGTGCCATCAGTGAATCGGGCAGGGCCTACGAGCAGTACTTC
clone_size: .; j_call: TRBJ1-6; d_call: TRBD1; cdr3_length: 15; v_call: TRBV7-3; cdr3_aa: CASSSLDRGNSPLHF; cdr3_nt: TGTGCCAGCAGCTCCCTGGACAGGGGTAATTCACCCCTCCACTTT
clone_size: .; j_call: TRBJ1-1; d_call: .; cdr3_length: 13; v_call: TRBV30; cdr3_aa: CAGTLQGNTEAFF; cdr3_nt: TGTGCCGGGACCCTACAGGGGAACACTGAAGCTTTCTTT
clone_size: once; j_call: TRBJ2-5; d_call: .; cdr3_length: 15; v_call: TRBV7-2; cdr3_aa: CASSFNRNYLETQYF; cdr3_nt: TGTGCCAGCAGTTTTAATCGGAACTACTTGGAGACCCAGTACTTC
clone_size: .; j_call: TRBJ2-7; d_call: TRBD2; cdr3_length: 16; v_call: TRBV7-2; cdr3_aa: CASSLPRGLAGYEQYF; cdr3_nt: TGTGCCAGCAGCCTACCCCGGGGACTAGCTGGTTACGAGCAGTACTTC
clone_size: .; j_call: TRBJ2-1; d_call: .; cdr3_length: 15; v_call: TRBV15; cdr3_aa: CATSSDAQGGNEQFF; cdr3_nt: TGTGCCACCAGCTCCGACGCCCAAGGGGGCAATGAGCAGTTCTTC
clone_size: .; j_call: TRBJ2-7; d_call: TRBD1; cdr3_length: 15; v_call: TRBV27; cdr3_aa: CASSLLGQGVWEQYF; cdr3_nt: TGTGCCAGCAGTTTATTGGGACAGGGAGTATGGGAGCAGTACTTC
clone_size: .; j_call: TRBJ2-5; d_call: .; cdr3_length: 15; v_call: TRBV6-6; cdr3_aa: CASSSTGRMGETQYF; cdr3_nt: TGTGCCAGCAGTTCGACAGGGAGGATGGGGGAGACCCAGTACTTC
clone_size: .; j_call: TRBJ1-2; d_call: TRBD1; cdr3_length: 13; v_call: TRBV5-6; cdr3_aa: CASSRGQGGGYTF; cdr3_nt: TGTGCCAGCAGCCGGGGACAGGGCGGTGGCTACACCTTC
clone_size: .; j_call: TRBJ2-2; d_call: TRBD1; cdr3_length: 16; v_call: TRBV5-1; cdr3_aa: CASSWTGTGDTGELFF; cdr3_nt: TGCGCCAGCAGCTGGACCGGGACAGGGGACACCGGGGAGCTGTTTTTT
clone_size: .; j_call: TRBJ1-6; d_call: .; cdr3_length: 14; v_call: TRBV10-3; cdr3_aa: CAISNGEGSTPLHF; cdr3_nt: TGTGCCATCAGTAATGGGGAGGGATCCACACCCCTCCACTTT
clone_size: .; j_call: TRBJ1-1; d_call: .; cdr3_length: 13; v_call: TRBV6-5; cdr3_aa: CASSYAGATEAFF; cdr3_nt: TGTGCCAGCAGTTACGCGGGGGCCACTGAAGCTTTCTTT
clone_size: .; j_call: TRBJ1-2; d_call: .; cdr3_length: 12; v_call: TRBV7-8; cdr3_aa: CASSSRGGGYTF; cdr3_nt: TGTGCCAGCAGCTCCCGAGGGGGAGGCTACACCTTC
clone_size: .; j_call: TRBJ1-1; d_call: TRBD1; cdr3_length: 14; v_call: TRBV3-1/TRBV3-2; cdr3_aa: CASSPGTGEAEAFF; cdr3_nt: TGTGCCAGCAGCCCAGGGACAGGGGAGGCTGAAGCTTTCTTT
clone_size: .; j_call: TRBJ2-3; d_call: TRBD2; cdr3_length: 14; v_call: TRBV9; cdr3_aa: CASSVGTSGDTQYF; cdr3_nt: TGTGCCAGCAGCGTGGGGACTAGCGGGGATACGCAGTATTTT